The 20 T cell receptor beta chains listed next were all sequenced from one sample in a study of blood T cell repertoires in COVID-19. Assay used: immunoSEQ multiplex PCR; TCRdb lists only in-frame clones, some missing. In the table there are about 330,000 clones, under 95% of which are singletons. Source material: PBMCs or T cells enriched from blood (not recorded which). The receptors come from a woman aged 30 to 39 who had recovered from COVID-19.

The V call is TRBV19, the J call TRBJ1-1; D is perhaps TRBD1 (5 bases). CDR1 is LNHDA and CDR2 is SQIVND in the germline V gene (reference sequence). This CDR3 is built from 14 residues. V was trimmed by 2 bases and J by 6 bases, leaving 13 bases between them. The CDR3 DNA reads TGTGCCAGTAGTATAACGGACAAATTCTCTGAAGCTTTCTTT. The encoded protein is CASSITDKFSEAFF.

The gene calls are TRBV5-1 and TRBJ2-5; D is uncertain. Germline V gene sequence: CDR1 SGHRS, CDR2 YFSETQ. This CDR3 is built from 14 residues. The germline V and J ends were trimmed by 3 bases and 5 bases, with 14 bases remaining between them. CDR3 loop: CASSSSGLHETQYF. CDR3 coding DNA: TGCGCCAGCAGCTCGAGTGGGCTTCACGAGACCCAGTACTTC.

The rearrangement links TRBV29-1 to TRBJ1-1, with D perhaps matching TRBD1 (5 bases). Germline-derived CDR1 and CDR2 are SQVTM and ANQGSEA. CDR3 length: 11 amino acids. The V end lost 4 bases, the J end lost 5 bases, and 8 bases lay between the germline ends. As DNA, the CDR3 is TGCAGCGTTGCAGGGCGGACTGAAGCTTTCTTT. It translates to CSVAGRTEAFF.

The CDR3 protein is CASSPHEAGIYYGYTF. The CDR3 bases are TGTGCCAGCAGCCCACACGAGGCAGGGATCTACTATGGCTACACCTTC. V usage is TRBV3-1 (or the pseudogene TRBV3-2) and J usage is TRBJ1-2; D possibly corresponds to TRBD1 (5 bases). V shed 4 bases and J shed 3 bases, with 18 bases lying between them. The V gene's germline CDR1 is LGHDT and CDR2 YNNKEL (reference sequence). The CDR3 extends over 16 amino acids.

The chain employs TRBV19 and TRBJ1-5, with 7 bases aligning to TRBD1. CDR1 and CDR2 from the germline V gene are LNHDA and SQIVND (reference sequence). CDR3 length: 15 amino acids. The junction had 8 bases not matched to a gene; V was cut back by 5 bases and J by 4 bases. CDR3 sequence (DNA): TGTGCCAGTAGTCTAAGGGACAGCGCAAATCAGCCCCAGCATTTT. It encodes CASSLRDSANQPQHF.

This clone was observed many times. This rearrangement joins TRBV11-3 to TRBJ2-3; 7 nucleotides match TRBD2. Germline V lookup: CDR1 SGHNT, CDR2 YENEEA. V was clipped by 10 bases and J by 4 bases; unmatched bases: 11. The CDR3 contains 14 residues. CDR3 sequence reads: CANPRLGGADTQYF. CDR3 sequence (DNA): TGTGCCAACCCCCGTTTGGGAGGGGCAGATACGCAGTATTTT.

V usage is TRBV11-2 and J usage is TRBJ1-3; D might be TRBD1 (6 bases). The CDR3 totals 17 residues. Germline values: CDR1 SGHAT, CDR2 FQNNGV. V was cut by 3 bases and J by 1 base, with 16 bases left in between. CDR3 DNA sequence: TGTGCCAGCAGCTTGGACAGCCTGGGGCTTTCTGGAAACACCATATATTTT. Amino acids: CASSLDSLGLSGNTIYF.

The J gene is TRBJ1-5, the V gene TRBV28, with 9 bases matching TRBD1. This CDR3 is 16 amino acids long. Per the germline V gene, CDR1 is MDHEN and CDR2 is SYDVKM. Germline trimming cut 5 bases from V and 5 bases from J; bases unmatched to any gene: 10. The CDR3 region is CASSLLRGQGYQPQHF. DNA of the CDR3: TGTGCCAGCAGTCTGCTGAGGGGACAGGGATATCAGCCCCAGCATTTT.

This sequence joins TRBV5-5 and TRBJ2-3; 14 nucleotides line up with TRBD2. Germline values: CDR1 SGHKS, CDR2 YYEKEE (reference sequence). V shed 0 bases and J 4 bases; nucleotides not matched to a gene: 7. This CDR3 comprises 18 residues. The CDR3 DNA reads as TGTGCCAGCAGCTTGGTGGGGACTAGCGGGAGTTCGGCAGATACGCAGTATTTT. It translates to CASSLVGTSGSSADTQYF.

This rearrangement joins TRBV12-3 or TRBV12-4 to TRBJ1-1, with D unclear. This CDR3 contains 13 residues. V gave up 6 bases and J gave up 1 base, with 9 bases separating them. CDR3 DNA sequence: TGTGCCAGCAGACAGTCAAAGAACACTGAAGCTTTCTTT. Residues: CASRQSKNTEAFF.

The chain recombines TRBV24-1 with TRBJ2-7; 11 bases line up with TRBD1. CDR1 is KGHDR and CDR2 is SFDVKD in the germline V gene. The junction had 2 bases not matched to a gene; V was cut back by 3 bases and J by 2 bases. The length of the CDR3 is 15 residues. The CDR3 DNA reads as TGTGCCACCAGTGATGAGGGACAGGGGGCCTACGAGCAGTACTTC. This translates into CATSDEGQGAYEQYF.

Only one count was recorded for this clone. The CDR3 region has the DNA TGTGCCAGCAGGGCGGACAAATTCAACTCCGGAGCTTTCTTT. It codes for CASRADKFNSGAFF. The V call is TRBV2, the J call TRBJ1-1, with D possibly matching TRBD1 (5 bases). V was shortened by 6 bases and J by 10 bases, with 21 bases between the two germline ends. The germline CDR1 and CDR2 sequences are SNHLY and FYNNEI. The CDR3 runs 14 residues.

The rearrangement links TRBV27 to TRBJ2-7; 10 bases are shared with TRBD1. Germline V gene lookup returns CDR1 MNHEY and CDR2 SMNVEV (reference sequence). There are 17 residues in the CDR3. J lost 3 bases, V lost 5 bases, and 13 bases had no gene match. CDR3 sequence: CASSARMTGGSRYEQYF. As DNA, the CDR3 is TGTGCCAGCAGTGCCCGAATGACAGGGGGCTCCCGCTACGAGCAGTACTTC.

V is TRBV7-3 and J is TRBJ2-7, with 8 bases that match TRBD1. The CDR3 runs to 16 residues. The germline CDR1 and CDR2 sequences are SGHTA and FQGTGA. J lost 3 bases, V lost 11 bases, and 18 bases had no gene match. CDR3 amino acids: CAGGAGGGWLGYEQYF. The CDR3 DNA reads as TGTGCCGGCGGGGCAGGGGGCGGTTGGTTGGGCTACGAGCAGTACTTC.

The CDR3 loop reads CATGTVLANTGELFF. For the CDR3, the DNA is TGTGCCACCGGTACAGTTCTGGCGAACACCGGGGAGCTGTTTTTT. The chain combines TRBV24-1 with TRBJ2-2; D uncertain. The V gene lost 9 bases and the J gene lost 0 bases, with 13 bases spanning the gap. The CDR3 consists of 15 residues. Per germline, CDR1 KGHDR and CDR2 SFDVKD.

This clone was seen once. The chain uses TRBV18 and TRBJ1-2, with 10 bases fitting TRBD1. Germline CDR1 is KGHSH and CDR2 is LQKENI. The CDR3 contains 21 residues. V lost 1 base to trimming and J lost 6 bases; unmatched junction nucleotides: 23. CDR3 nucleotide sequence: TGTGCCAGCTCACCACTATTTACGCGGAGGGACAGGGGAAAACGTCTGGATGGCTACACCTTC. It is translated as CASSPLFTRRDRGKRLDGYTF.

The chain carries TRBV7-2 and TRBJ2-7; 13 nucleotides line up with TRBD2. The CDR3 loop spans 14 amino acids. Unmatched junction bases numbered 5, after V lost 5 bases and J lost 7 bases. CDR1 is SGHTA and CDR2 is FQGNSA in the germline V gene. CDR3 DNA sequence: TGTGCCAGCAGCACTACTAGCGGGAGGGTTGAGCAGTACTTC. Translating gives CASSTTSGRVEQYF.

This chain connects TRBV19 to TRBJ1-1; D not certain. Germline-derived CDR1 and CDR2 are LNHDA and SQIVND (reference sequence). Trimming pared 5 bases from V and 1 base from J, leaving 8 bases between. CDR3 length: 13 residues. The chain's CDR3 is CASSGTANTEAFF. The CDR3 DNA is TGTGCCAGTAGTGGAACAGCGAACACTGAAGCTTTCTTT.

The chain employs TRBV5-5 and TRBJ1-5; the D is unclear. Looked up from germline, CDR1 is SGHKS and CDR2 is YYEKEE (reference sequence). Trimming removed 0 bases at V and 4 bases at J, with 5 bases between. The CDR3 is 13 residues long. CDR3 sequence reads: CASSLAQNQPQHF. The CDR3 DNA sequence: TGTGCCAGCAGCTTGGCGCAGAATCAGCCCCAGCATTTT.

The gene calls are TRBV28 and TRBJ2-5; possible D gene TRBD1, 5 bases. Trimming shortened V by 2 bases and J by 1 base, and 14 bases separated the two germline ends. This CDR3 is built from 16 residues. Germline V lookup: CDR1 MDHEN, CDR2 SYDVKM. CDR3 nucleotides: TGTGCCAGCAGTTTACAGACAGAATATATCCAAGAGACCCAGTACTTC. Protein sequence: CASSLQTEYIQETQYF.